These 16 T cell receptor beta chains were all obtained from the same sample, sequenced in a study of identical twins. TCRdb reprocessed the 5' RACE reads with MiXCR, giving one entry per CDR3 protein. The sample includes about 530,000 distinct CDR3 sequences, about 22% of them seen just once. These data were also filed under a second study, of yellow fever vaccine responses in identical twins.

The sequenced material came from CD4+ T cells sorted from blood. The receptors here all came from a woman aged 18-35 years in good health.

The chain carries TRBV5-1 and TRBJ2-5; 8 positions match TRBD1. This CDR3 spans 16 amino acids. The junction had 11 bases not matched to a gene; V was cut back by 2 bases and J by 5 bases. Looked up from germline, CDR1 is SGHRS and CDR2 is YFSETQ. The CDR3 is CASSLHLQGASETQYF. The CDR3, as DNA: TGCGCCAGCAGCTTACACCTGCAGGGGGCGAGCGAGACCCAGTACTTC.

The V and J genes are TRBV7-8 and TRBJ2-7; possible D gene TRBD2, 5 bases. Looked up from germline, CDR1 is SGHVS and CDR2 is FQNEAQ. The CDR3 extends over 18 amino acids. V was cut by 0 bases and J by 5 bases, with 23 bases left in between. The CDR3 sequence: CASSLARTTRFGTHEQYF. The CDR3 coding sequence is TGTGCCAGCAGCTTAGCGAGAACTACTAGGTTCGGCACCCACGAGCAGTACTTC.

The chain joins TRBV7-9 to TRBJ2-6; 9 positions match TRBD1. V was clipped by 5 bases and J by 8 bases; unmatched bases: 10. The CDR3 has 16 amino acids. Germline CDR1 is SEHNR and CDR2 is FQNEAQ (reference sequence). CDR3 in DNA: TGTGCCAGCAGCCGACAAGGGACAGGGATATCCAACGTCCTGACTTTC. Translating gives CASSRQGTGISNVLTF.

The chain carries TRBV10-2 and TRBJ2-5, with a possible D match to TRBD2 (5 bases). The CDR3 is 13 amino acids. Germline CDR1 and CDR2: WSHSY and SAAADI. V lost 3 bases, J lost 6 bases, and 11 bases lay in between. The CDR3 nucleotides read TGCGCCAGCAGTGACGCTAGCCGGCAGACCCAGTACTTC. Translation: CASSDASRQTQYF.

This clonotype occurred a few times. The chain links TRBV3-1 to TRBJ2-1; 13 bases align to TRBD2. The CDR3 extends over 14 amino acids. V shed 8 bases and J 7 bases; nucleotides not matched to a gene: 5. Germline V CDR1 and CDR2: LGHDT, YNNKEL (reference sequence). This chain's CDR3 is CASQTSGRNNEQFF. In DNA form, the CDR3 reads TGTGCCAGCCAGACTAGCGGGAGGAATAATGAGCAGTTCTTC.

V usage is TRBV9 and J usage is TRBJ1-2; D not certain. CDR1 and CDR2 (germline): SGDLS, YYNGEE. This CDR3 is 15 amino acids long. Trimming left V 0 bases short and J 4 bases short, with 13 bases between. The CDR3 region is CASSVATSSSYGYTF. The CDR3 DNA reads TGTGCCAGCAGCGTAGCTACGAGTTCTAGCTATGGCTACACCTTC.

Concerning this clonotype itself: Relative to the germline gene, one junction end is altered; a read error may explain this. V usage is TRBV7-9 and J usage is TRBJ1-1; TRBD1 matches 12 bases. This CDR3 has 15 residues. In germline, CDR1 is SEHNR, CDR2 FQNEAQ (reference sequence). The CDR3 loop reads CASSLLGTGGAEDAF. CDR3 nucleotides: TGTGCCAGCAGCTTATTAGGGACAGGGGGCGCGGAAGATGCTTTT.

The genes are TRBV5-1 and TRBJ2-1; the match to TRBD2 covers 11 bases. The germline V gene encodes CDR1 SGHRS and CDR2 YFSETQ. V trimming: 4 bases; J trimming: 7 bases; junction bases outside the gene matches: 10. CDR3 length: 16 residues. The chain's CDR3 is CASSPRALAGGNEQFF. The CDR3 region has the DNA TGCGCCAGCAGCCCAAGGGCGCTAGCGGGAGGAAATGAGCAGTTCTTC. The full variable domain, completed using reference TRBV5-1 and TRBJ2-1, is KAGVTQTPRYLIKTRGQQVTLSCSPISGHRSVSWYQQTPGQGLQFLFEYFSETQRNKGNFPGRFSGRQFSNSRSEMNVSTLELGDSALYLCASSPRALAGGNEQFFGPGTRLTVL.

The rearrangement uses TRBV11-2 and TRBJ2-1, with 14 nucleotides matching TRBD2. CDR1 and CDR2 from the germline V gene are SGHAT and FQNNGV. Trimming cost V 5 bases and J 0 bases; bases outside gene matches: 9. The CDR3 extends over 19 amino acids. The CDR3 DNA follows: TGTGCCAGCAGCACAGGACTAGCGGGGGGCCAGAGCTCCTACAATGAGCAGTTCTTC. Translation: CASSTGLAGGQSSYNEQFF.

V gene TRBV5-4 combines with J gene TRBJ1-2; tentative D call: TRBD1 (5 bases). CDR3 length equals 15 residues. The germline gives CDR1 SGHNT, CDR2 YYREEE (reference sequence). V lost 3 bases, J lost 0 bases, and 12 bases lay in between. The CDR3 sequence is CASSWDGRANYGYTF. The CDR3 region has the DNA TGTGCCAGCAGCTGGGACGGGAGAGCTAACTATGGCTACACCTTC.

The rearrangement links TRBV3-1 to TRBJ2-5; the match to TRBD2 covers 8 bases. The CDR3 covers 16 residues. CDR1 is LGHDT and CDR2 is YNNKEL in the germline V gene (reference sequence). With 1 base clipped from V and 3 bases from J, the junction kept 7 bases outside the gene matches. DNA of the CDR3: TGTGCCAGCAGCCAAGGGAGGCTAGCGGGCAAAGAGACCCAGTACTTC. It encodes CASSQGRLAGKETQYF.

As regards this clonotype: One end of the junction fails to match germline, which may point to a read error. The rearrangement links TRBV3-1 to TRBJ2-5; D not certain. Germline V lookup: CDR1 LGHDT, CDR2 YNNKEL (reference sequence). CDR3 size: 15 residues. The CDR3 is CASSQDPAAREAQYF. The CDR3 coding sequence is TGTGCCAGCAGCCAAGATCCGGCGGCAAGAGAGGCCCAGTACTTC.

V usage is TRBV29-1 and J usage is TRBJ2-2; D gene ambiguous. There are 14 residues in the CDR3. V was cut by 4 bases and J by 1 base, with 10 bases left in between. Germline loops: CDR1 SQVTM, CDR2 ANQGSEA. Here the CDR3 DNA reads TGCAGCGTTGCGGTTTTGGAGAACACCGGGGAGCTGTTTTTT. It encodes CSVAVLENTGELFF.

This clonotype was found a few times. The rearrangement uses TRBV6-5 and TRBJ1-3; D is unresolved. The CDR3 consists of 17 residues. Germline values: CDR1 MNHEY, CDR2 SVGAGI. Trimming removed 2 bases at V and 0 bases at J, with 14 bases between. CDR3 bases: TGTGCCAGCAGTTACATCGGTGTTTCCAGCTCTGGAAACACCATATATTTT. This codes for CASSYIGVSSSGNTIYF.

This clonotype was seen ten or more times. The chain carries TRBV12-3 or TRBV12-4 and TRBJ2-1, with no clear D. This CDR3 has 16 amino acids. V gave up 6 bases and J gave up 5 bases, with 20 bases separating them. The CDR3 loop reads CASSLHNSNPNNEQFF. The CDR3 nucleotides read TGTGCCAGCAGCCTCCACAATAGCAACCCAAACAATGAGCAGTTCTTC.

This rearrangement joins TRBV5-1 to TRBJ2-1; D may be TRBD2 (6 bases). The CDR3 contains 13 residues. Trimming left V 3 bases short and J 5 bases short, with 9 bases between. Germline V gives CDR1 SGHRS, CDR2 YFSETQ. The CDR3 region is CASSWGLNNEQFF. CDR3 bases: TGCGCCAGCAGCTGGGGACTGAACAATGAGCAGTTCTTC.